The rows below give T cell receptor beta chains drawn from one sample of a study of shared clonotypes between healthy human individuals. Sequencing used immunoSEQ multiplex PCR; TCRdb keeps in-frame clones, though not all of them. Altogether over a million clones are present, about three quarters being singletons, with the ten largest covering approximately 1.5%. Sequencing input: memory CD4+ T cells sorted from blood. The receptors derive from a man aged 18 to 30 in good health. The CDR3 runs from the conserved cysteine through the conserved F or W. A D gene is named only where the DNA matches it firmly. Rows give clone size only sometimes, using once, few, many, or a class for an expanded clone.

clone size,J gene,D gene,V gene,CDR3 DNA,CDR3 protein
few,TRBJ2-7,.,TRBV6-1,TGTGCCAGCAATAGTAACGCCAGTCCCCCCTACGAGCAGTACTTC,CASNSNASPPYEQYF
.,TRBJ2-7,TRBD2,TRBV5-6,TGTGCCAGCAGCCGCCCGGGGAGCGGGAGTATCTACGAGCAGTACTTC,CASSRPGSGSIYEQYF
.,TRBJ2-7,.,TRBV5-1,TGCGCCAGCAGCTTGGTTCAGGGGAACGTCGAGCAGTACTTC,CASSLVQGNVEQYF
.,TRBJ1-1,TRBD1,TRBV27,TGTGCCAGCAGCTACCGGGGGACAGCCAACACTGAAGCTTTCTTT,CASSYRGTANTEAFF
.,TRBJ2-3,TRBD2,TRBV5-3,TGTGCCAGAAGCTTGAGGGGACTAGCGGATGGGGGTACGCAGTATTTT,CARSLRGLADGGTQYF
.,TRBJ2-1,.,TRBV28,TGTGCCAGCCGGGCTTCATCGAATGAGCAGTTCTTC,CASRASSNEQFF
.,TRBJ2-7,TRBD1,TRBV4-3,TGCGCCAGCAGCCAAGATTCGGGGACAGGCACTTTCTACGAGCAGTACTTC,CASSQDSGTGTFYEQYF
.,TRBJ1-5,.,TRBV28,TGTGCCAGCAGTCCTCCAGGGCTAAGCAATCAGCCCCAGCATTTT,CASSPPGLSNQPQHF
.,TRBJ2-5,TRBD1,TRBV10-1,TGCGCCCCCCCGCGGACAGGGGACCCCAAGTGGGAGACCCAGTACTTC,CAPPRTGDPKWETQYF
.,TRBJ1-2,.,TRBV9,TGTGCCAGCAGCGTAGCTGATCTGGGTGACTATGGCTACACCTTC,CASSVADLGDYGYTF
.,TRBJ2-3,TRBD2,TRBV2,TGTGCCAGCAGTGAAGCTAGCGGGAGAACAGATACGCAGTATTTT,CASSEASGRTDTQYF
.,TRBJ2-2,.,TRBV9,TGTGCCAGCAGCGTGACTAGTAGGTCCGGGGAGCTGTTTTTT,CASSVTSRSGELFF
.,TRBJ1-6,TRBD1,TRBV6-5,TGTGCCAGCAGCGCATCAGGGGGAGAGTCACCCCTCCACTTT,CASSASGGESPLHF
.,TRBJ1-4,.,TRBV28,TGTGCCAGCCGGCCCTTACGCGAAAAACTGTTTTTT,CASRPLREKLFF
.,TRBJ2-3,TRBD2,TRBV5-1,TGCGCCAGCAGCGCGCTACCGGGGGGAAGTGGCACAGATACGCAGTATTTT,CASSALPGGSGTDTQYF
.,TRBJ2-7,.,TRBV29-1,TGCAGCGCCCACCGGGGCGGCTACGAGCAGTACTTC,CSAHRGGYEQYF
.,TRBJ2-7,.,TRBV12-2,TGTGCAAGTCGCTGGCAGGGACTAGCGGTATCCTACGAGCAGTACTTC,CASRWQGLAVSYEQYF
once,TRBJ2-6,.,TRBV19,TGTGCCAGTAGCAACCAACACCAGAAAACTGGGGCCAACGTCCTGACTTTC,CASSNQHQKTGANVLTF
.,TRBJ2-7,TRBD1,TRBV2,TGTGCCAGCACCCGGGACAGGGGGTCTGAAGAGCAGTACTTC,CASTRDRGSEEQYF
.,TRBJ1-2,.,TRBV28,TGTGCCAGCAGTTCAGACAGATATGGCTACACCTTC,CASSSDRYGYTF
.,TRBJ1-1,TRBD1,TRBV7-9,TGTGCCAGCAGCCCGACAGGGGGCACTGAAGCTTTCTTT,CASSPTGGTEAFF
once,TRBJ2-7,.,TRBV19,TGTGCCAGTAGTATTAGTCATGCCCTAGTGGGGTACGAGCAGTACTTC,CASSISHALVGYEQYF